One T cell receptor (beta chain) is described in this entry. A template switching step contributed a universal primer site, while unique molecular identifiers were present in the cDNA. TCRdb re-derived calls from the 5' RACE reads in MiXCR, one entry per CDR3 protein. The data show about 470,000 distinct CDR3 sequences, 20% to 25% seen once. The data stem from a study of identical twins. These data also formed part of another study, on T cells expressing NK-cell markers.

Sequencing used CD4+ T cells sorted from blood. This receptor was taken from a woman aged 18-29 years in good health.

The CDR3 loop reads CSAGETWAYEQYF. In DNA form, the CDR3 reads TGCAGTGCTGGCGAGACCTGGGCTTACGAGCAGTACTTC. The V and J genes are TRBV20-1 and TRBJ2-7; D is unresolved. CDR3 length equals 13 residues. V was shortened by 5 bases and J by 4 bases, with 15 bases between the two germline ends. Germline CDR1 reads DFQATT; CDR2 reads SNEGSKA (reference sequence).